The next 4 T cell receptor beta chains were all read from a single sample in a study of cytomegalovirus exposure and HLA in healthy donors. Profiled with immunoSEQ multiplex PCR; TCRdb holds only in-frame clones, not every one. The sample has approximately 150,000 clones, around nine tenths seen once. The sequencing input was PBMCs. The receptor set was obtained from a woman aged 18-29 years in good health and CMV-seropositive.

The chain links TRBV28 to TRBJ2-7; D is perhaps TRBD1 (5 bases). The V end lost 3 bases, the J end lost 3 bases, and 12 bases lay between the germline ends. The CDR3 length is 14 residues. The germline gives CDR1 MDHEN, CDR2 SYDVKM. CDR3 sequence (DNA): TGTGCCAGCAGTTTGTCCCTTAGGGGCTACGAGCAGTACTTC. Protein product: CASSLSLRGYEQYF.

This clone has a handful of counts. The CDR3 region has the DNA TGTGCCAGTGCGGGACGGCCAAGCGCTGAAGCTTTCTTT. As protein: CASAGRPSAEAFF. The chain combines TRBV19 with TRBJ1-1; weak D call: TRBD1 (5 bases). The CDR3 runs 13 residues. The ends were cut back, 8 bases at V and 6 bases at J, with 16 bases in the middle. Germline CDR1 and CDR2: LNHDA and SQIVND (reference sequence). The full variable domain, completed using reference TRBV19 and TRBJ1-1, is DGGITQSPKYLFRKEGQNVTLSCEQNLNHDAMYWYRQDPGQGLRLIYYSQIVNDFQKGDIAEGYSVSREKKESFPLTVTSAQKNPTAFYLCASAGRPSAEAFFGQGTRLTVV.

The rearrangement joins TRBV7-9 to TRBJ1-5; D is uncertain. Trimming shortened V by 2 bases and J by 4 bases, and 9 bases separated the two germline ends. CDR3 length: 14 amino acids. Germline CDR1 is SEHNR and CDR2 is FQNEAQ (reference sequence). The CDR3 coding sequence is TGTGCCAGCAGCTTAAGCGGCAGGAATCAGCCCCAGCATTTT. It codes for CASSLSGRNQPQHF.

V gene TRBV18 combines with J gene TRBJ2-1; TRBD2 aligns across 13 bases. The ends lost 3 bases at V and 7 bases at J; junction bases unmatched: 6. The CDR3 runs to 16 residues. Germline V gene lookup returns CDR1 KGHSH and CDR2 LQKENI. CDR3 region: CASSPGTSGKVNEQFF. In nucleotides, the CDR3 is TGTGCCAGCTCACCCGGGACTAGCGGGAAGGTTAATGAGCAGTTCTTC. Together with reference TRBV18 and TRBJ2-1, the CDR3 gives the full variable domain: NAGVMQNPRHLVRRRGQEARLRCSPMKGHSHVYWYRQLPEEGLKFMVYLQKENIIDESGMPKERFSAEFPKEGPSILRIQQVVRGDSAAYFCASSPGTSGKVNEQFFGPGTRLTVL.